The 25 T cell receptor beta chains presented below share a single source sample, sequenced in a study of T cell responses to AZD1222 COVID-19 vaccine. Measured with immunoSEQ multiplex PCR; TCRdb has only the in-frame clones, and not every one. Of 95,000 to 150,000 clones listed, around 86% are singletons. This sample comprised peripheral blood, obtained on day 0 of AZD1222 vaccination. These TCRs come from an adult in good health.

V usage is TRBV29-1 and J usage is TRBJ1-5, with D unresolved. Looked up from germline, CDR1 is SQVTM and CDR2 is ANQGSEA. Deletions cut 4 bases from V and 4 bases from J, with 11 bases between. The CDR3 contains 13 residues. CDR3 sequence (DNA): TGCAGCGTTGTTCCGGAGGGAAATCAGCCCCAGCATTTT. It yields the protein CSVVPEGNQPQHF.

This clone was seen only a few times. The CDR3 is CASSQEGGLYEQYF. DNA of the CDR3: TGCGCCAGCAGCCAAGAGGGGGGACTCTACGAGCAGTACTTC. The gene calls are TRBV4-3 and TRBJ2-7, with D maybe TRBD2 (6 bases). V was pared by 0 bases and J by 3 bases, with 9 bases between. The germline gives CDR1 LGHNA, CDR2 YSLEER. The CDR3 spans 14 residues.

J is TRBJ1-4 and V is TRBV5-1; D call uncertain. Trimming stripped 2 bases from V and 4 bases from J, with 0 bases between. The CDR3 has 11 amino acids. CDR1 and CDR2 (germline): SGHRS, YFSETQ. In DNA, the CDR3 is TGCGCCAGCAGCTTTAATGAAAAACTGTTTTTT. It translates to CASSFNEKLFF.

The DNA for the CDR3 is TGTGCCAGCAGTCCCTTGACTAGACGGACAGATACGCAGTATTTT. It translates to CASSPLTRRTDTQYF. The chain is built from TRBV6-2 or TRBV6-3 and TRBJ2-3; maybe TRBD2 (6 bases). The CDR3 runs to 15 residues. The germline CDR1 and CDR2 sequences are MNHEY and SVGEGT. Trimming shortened V by 5 bases and J by 3 bases, and 15 bases separated the two germline ends.

The chain carries TRBV7-9 and TRBJ2-7, with D possibly being TRBD1 or TRBD2 (5 bases each). Germline V gene lookup returns CDR1 SEHNR and CDR2 FQNEAQ (reference sequence). The CDR3 loop spans 15 amino acids. Trimming took off 5 bases at V and 0 bases at J, with 14 bases between the two ends. Written as DNA, the CDR3 is TGTGCCAGCAGCCACCGAGGGCAGGGCTCCTACGAGCAGTACTTC. Its translation is CASSHRGQGSYEQYF.

This chain links TRBV18 with TRBJ2-2; possibly TRBD2 for D (6 bases). The CDR3 runs 17 residues. Germline CDR1 KGHSH, CDR2 LQKENI. Trimming shortened V by 6 bases and J by 7 bases, and 24 bases separated the two germline ends. DNA for the CDR3: TGTGCCAGCTCGCGGGAATTCCTCGACAGTGCCTTCGGGGAGCTGTTTTTT. Protein product: CASSREFLDSAFGELFF. Filled out from reference TRBV18 and TRBJ2-2, the complete variable domain reads NAGVMQNPRHLVRRRGQEARLRCSPMKGHSHVYWYRQLPEEGLKFMVYLQKENIIDESGMPKERFSAEFPKEGPSILRIQQVVRGDSAAYFCASSREFLDSAFGELFFGEGSRLTVL.

The chain recombines TRBV7-2 with TRBJ1-3; D is ambiguous. Trimming removed 1 base from V and 0 bases from J, with 4 bases in between. The germline V gene encodes CDR1 SGHTA and CDR2 FQGNSA. The CDR3 loop spans 14 amino acids. The CDR3: CASSLVGSGNTIYF. The CDR3, as DNA: TGTGCCAGCAGCTTAGTAGGCTCTGGAAACACCATATATTTT. Supplemented by reference TRBV7-2 and TRBJ1-3, the full variable domain reads GAGVSQSPSNKVTEKGKDVELRCDPISGHTALYWYRQSLGQGLEFLIYFQGNSAPDKSGLPSDRFSAERTGGSVSTLTIQRTQQEDSAVYLCASSLVGSGNTIYFGEGSWLTVV.

This CDR3 reads CASSQDWTSGGSSYNEQFF. CDR3 bases: TGTGCCAGCAGCCAAGATTGGACTAGCGGGGGGTCCTCCTACAATGAGCAGTTCTTC. The V call is TRBV4-2, the J call TRBJ2-1, with 14 bases identical to TRBD2. From germline, CDR1 is LGHNA and CDR2 YNFKEQ. The CDR3 length is 19 residues. J gave up 0 bases and V 0 bases, and 4 bases lay outside the gene matches.

The genes are TRBV5-1 and TRBJ2-2; D is unresolved. The V gene lost 1 base and the J gene lost 2 bases, with 9 bases spanning the gap. Germline CDR1 and CDR2: SGHRS and YFSETQ. The CDR3 runs 15 residues. The chain's CDR3 is CASSLSTGNTGELFF. In DNA form, the CDR3 reads TGCGCCAGCAGCTTGTCAACCGGTAACACCGGGGAGCTGTTTTTT. Full variable domain (missing parts from reference TRBV5-1 and TRBJ2-2): KAGVTQTPRYLIKTRGQQVTLSCSPISGHRSVSWYQQTPGQGLQFLFEYFSETQRNKGNFPGRFSGRQFSNSRSEMNVSTLELGDSALYLCASSLSTGNTGELFFGEGSRLTVL.

This chain uses TRBV7-2 with TRBJ2-7, with 8 bases lining up with TRBD2. This CDR3 contains 15 residues. Per the germline V gene, CDR1 is SGHTA and CDR2 is FQGNSA. The junction had 6 bases not matched to a gene; V was cut back by 5 bases and J by 0 bases. The chain's CDR3 is CASSQGGGTSYEQYF. The DNA for the CDR3 is TGTGCCAGCAGCCAGGGCGGGGGGACCTCCTACGAGCAGTACTTC.

The V gene is TRBV2, the J gene TRBJ2-5; 9 bases are shared with TRBD2. The CDR3 runs to 15 residues. The ends lost 5 bases at V and 5 bases at J; junction bases unmatched: 9. Germline V CDR1 and CDR2: SNHLY, FYNNEI. CDR3 protein: CASSTTLGLAETQYF. In DNA form, the CDR3 reads TGTGCCAGCAGTACTACTCTAGGACTAGCGGAGACCCAGTACTTC.

The chain carries TRBV19 and TRBJ1-3; D is unresolved. The V and J ends lost 7 bases and 1 base respectively, with 20 bases between them. The CDR3 has 17 residues. Germline CDR1 LNHDA, CDR2 SQIVND (reference sequence). CDR3 DNA: TGTGCCAGTAAGAGCCTTCTGGGCGAGAGATCTGGAAACACCATATATTTT. This gives the protein CASKSLLGERSGNTIYF.

This chain uses TRBV4-3 with TRBJ1-2; 9 nucleotides line up with TRBD1. The CDR3 is 14 amino acids. After removal of 4 bases from V and 4 bases from J, the junction contained 4 bases not matched to a gene. The germline gives CDR1 LGHNA, CDR2 YSLEER. The CDR3 is CASSPATGGYGYTF. CDR3 bases: TGCGCCAGCAGCCCAGCGACAGGGGGCTATGGCTACACCTTC.

This sequence joins TRBV5-1 and TRBJ2-5; possibly TRBD1 or TRBD2 for D (5 bases each). Trimming stripped 4 bases from V and 1 base from J, with 11 bases between. The CDR3 runs 14 residues. Germline V CDR1 and CDR2: SGHRS, YFSETQ. The CDR3 spells CASSPGTGQETQYF. CDR3 DNA sequence: TGCGCCAGCAGCCCTGGGACGGGCCAAGAGACCCAGTACTTC.

The gene calls are TRBV5-4 and TRBJ2-3; no firm D call. CDR1 is SGHNT and CDR2 is YYREEE in the germline V gene (reference sequence). The ends were cut back, 4 bases at V and 2 bases at J, with 5 bases in the middle. This CDR3 is built from 12 residues. CDR3 in amino acids: CASSPFTDTQYF. In nucleotides, the CDR3 is TGTGCCAGCAGCCCATTCACAGATACGCAGTATTTT.

The V gene is TRBV6-5, the J gene TRBJ2-7; D might be TRBD1 or TRBD2, each matching 5 bases. CDR3 length: 15 amino acids. The germline V gene encodes CDR1 MNHEY and CDR2 SVGAGI. The V end lost 0 bases, the J end lost 5 bases, and 14 bases lay between the germline ends. CDR3 sequence: CASSYSTGTLDEQYF. The CDR3 DNA reads TGTGCCAGCAGTTACTCAACCGGGACCCTTGACGAGCAGTACTTC.

This clone turned up a few times. The chain employs TRBV30 and TRBJ1-4; no firm D call. This CDR3 is 12 amino acids long. Trimming left V 2 bases short and J 13 bases short, with 14 bases between. Germline V CDR1 and CDR2: GTSNPN, SVGIG (reference sequence). The CDR3 reads CAWSPDWVRLFF. The CDR3 nucleotides are TGTGCCTGGAGTCCGGACTGGGTGAGACTGTTTTTT.

The chain has TRBV2 and TRBJ1-1, with D possibly matching TRBD1 (5 bases). V was pared by 6 bases and J by 3 bases, with 11 bases between. This CDR3 comprises 13 residues. Germline V gene sequence: CDR1 SNHLY, CDR2 FYNNEI. In nucleotides, the CDR3 is TGTGCCAGCAGCGGAGCGGGGGACACTGAAGCTTTCTTT. Translation gives CASSGAGDTEAFF.

The chain carries TRBV19 and TRBJ2-2; tentatively, D is TRBD1 (5 bases). The V gene's germline CDR1 is LNHDA and CDR2 SQIVND (reference sequence). The CDR3 length is 14 residues. V lost 6 bases to trimming and J lost 2 bases, with 10 bases between them. The CDR3 coding sequence is TGTGCCAGTAGGAACAGGCTTAACACCGGGGAGCTGTTTTTT. It encodes CASRNRLNTGELFF. Using reference TRBV19 and TRBJ2-2 for the parts outside the CDR3, the full variable domain is DGGITQSPKYLFRKEGQNVTLSCEQNLNHDAMYWYRQDPGQGLRLIYYSQIVNDFQKGDIAEGYSVSREKKESFPLTVTSAQKNPTAFYLCASRNRLNTGELFFGEGSRLTVL.

V usage is TRBV5-1 and J usage is TRBJ1-2, with D possibly being TRBD1 (5 bases). Germline CDR1 SGHRS, CDR2 YFSETQ. Deletions cut 4 bases from V and 8 bases from J, with 15 bases between. The CDR3 consists of 13 residues. CDR3 coding DNA: TGCGCCAGCAGCCCACGCGTATCAGGGGGCTACACCTTC. This gives the protein CASSPRVSGGYTF.

The J gene is TRBJ2-3, the V gene TRBV4-2; 12 bases agree with TRBD2. The CDR3 runs to 15 residues. Germline CDR1 is LGHNA and CDR2 is YNFKEQ. With V trimmed by 4 bases and J by 3 bases, 2 bases remained unmatched. CDR3 sequence (DNA): TGTGCCAGCAGCCCGCTAGCGGGGGGGACAGATACGCAGTATTTT. This translates into CASSPLAGGTDTQYF.

CDR3 protein: CASSQNEGTGGVDGYTF. DNA for the CDR3: TGTGCCAGCAGCCAAAACGAAGGGACAGGGGGCGTGGATGGCTACACCTTC. The chain has TRBV14 and TRBJ1-2, with 12 bases fitting TRBD1. The CDR3 extends over 17 amino acids. The germline V gene encodes CDR1 SGHDN and CDR2 FVKESK. After removal of 2 bases from V and 6 bases from J, the junction contained 10 bases not matched to a gene.

This clone came up once. V is TRBV6-5 and J is TRBJ1-1, with TRBD1 as a possible D gene (6 bases). The CDR3 extends over 14 amino acids. Germline V gene sequence: CDR1 MNHEY, CDR2 SVGAGI. With 6 bases removed from V and 4 bases from J, the gap between germline ends came to 15 bases. CDR3 nucleotides: TGTGCCAGCAGACTTCGGGGGCTCGGCACTGAAGCTTTCTTT. The encoded protein is CASRLRGLGTEAFF.

The rearrangement links TRBV10-1 to TRBJ2-1; 9 bases match TRBD1. CDR3 length equals 14 residues. With V trimmed by 6 bases and J by 6 bases, 6 bases remained unmatched. CDR1 and CDR2 from the germline V gene are WNHNN and SYGVQD (reference sequence). The CDR3 is CASSRDRVSNEQFF. CDR3 sequence (DNA): TGCGCCAGCAGCCGGGACAGGGTATCCAATGAGCAGTTCTTC.

This rearrangement joins TRBV29-1 to TRBJ1-2; TRBD1 is a possible D gene (5 bases). The germline gives CDR1 SQVTM, CDR2 ANQGSEA. The CDR3 loop spans 13 amino acids. The V and J ends lost 7 bases and 8 bases respectively, with 20 bases between them. CDR3: CSADRTGPRGYTF. The CDR3 DNA reads TGCAGCGCAGACCGCACAGGTCCCAGAGGCTACACCTTC.